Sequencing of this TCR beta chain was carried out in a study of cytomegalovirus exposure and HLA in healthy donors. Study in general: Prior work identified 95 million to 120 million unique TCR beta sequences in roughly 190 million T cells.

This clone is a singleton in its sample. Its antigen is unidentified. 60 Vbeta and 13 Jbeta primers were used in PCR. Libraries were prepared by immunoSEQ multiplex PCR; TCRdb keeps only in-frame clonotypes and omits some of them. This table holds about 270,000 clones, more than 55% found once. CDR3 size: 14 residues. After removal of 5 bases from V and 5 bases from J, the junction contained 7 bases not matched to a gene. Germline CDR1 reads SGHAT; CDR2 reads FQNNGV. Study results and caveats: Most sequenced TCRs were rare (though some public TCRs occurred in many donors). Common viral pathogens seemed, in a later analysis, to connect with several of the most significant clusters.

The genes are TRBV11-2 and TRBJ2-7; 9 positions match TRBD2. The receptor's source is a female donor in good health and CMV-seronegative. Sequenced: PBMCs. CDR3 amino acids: CASSRSGRIDEQYF. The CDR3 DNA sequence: TGTGCCAGCAGCCGAAGCGGGAGGATAGACGAGCAGTACTTC.